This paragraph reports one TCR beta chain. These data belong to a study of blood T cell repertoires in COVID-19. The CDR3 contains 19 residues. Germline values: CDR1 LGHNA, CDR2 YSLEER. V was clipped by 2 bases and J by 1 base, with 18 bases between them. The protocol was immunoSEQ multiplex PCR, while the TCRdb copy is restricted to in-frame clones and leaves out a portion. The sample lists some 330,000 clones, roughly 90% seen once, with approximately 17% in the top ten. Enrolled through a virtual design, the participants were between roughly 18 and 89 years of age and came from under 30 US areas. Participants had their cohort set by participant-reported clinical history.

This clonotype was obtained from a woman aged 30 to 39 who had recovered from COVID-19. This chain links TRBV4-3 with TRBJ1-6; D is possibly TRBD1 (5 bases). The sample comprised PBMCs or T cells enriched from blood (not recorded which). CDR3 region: CASSQTGQPKQSYNSPLHF. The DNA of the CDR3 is TGCGCCAGCAGCCAAACAGGACAACCCAAACAGTCCTATAATTCACCCCTCCACTTT.